This T cell receptor beta chain was identified in a study of blood T cell repertoires in COVID-19. About the research overall: Sites across the United States, Italy and Spain contributed samples from acute and convalescent COVID-19.

Only in-frame clones appear in the TCRdb table, and some are missing; sequencing was by immunoSEQ multiplex PCR. This sample has a few hundred thousand clones, with about 87% found just once. The CDR3 loop spans 14 amino acids. The V and J ends lost 5 bases and 2 bases respectively, with 10 bases between them. The V gene's germline CDR1 is KGHDR and CDR2 SFDVKD. The J gene is TRBJ2-3, the V gene TRBV24-1; D is possibly TRBD1 (5 bases). Input material: PBMCs or T cells enriched from blood (not recorded which). This TCR came from a woman in her forties who had been exposed to COVID-19. The CDR3 sequence: CATSVAGNTDTQYF. CDR3 in DNA: TGTGCCACCAGTGTTGCAGGGAACACAGATACGCAGTATTTT.